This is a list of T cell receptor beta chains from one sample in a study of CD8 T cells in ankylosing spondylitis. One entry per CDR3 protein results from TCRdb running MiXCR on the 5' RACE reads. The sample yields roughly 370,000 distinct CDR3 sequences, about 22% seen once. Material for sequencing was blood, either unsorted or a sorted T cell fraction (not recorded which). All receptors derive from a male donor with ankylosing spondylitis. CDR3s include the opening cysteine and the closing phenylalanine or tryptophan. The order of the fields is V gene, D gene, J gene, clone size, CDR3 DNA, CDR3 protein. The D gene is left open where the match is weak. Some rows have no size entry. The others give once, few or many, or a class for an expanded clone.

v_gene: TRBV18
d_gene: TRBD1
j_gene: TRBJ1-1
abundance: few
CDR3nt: TGTGCCAGCTCACTTTCCATTCTGACAGGGGACACTGAAGCTTTCTTT
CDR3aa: CASSLSILTGDTEAFF

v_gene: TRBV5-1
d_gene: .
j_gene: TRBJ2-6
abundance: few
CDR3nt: TGCGCCAGCAGCTTCAGGGATGGGGCCAACGTCCTGACTTTC
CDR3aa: CASSFRDGANVLTF

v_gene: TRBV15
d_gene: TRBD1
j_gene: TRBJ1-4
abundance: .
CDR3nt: TGTGCCACCAGCAGACGAGGCCGACAGGGGGTTAATGAAAAACTGTTTTTT
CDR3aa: CATSRRGRQGVNEKLFF

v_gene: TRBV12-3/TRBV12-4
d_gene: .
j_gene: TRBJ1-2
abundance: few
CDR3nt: TGTGCCAGCAGTCGCTATGGCTACACCTTC
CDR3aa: CASSRYGYTF

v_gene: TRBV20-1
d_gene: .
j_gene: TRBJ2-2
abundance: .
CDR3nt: TGCAGTGCTCAGGGGAACGGGGAGCTGTTTTTT
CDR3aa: CSAQGNGELFF

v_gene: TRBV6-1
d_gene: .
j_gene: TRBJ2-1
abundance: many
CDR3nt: TGTGCCAGCAGTGAAGGCCGATGGAGCCTTTCCTACAATGAGCAGTTCTTC
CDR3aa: CASSEGRWSLSYNEQFF

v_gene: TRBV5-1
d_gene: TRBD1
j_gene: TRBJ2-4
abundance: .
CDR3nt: TGCGCCAGCAGCTTGACAGGGGGCGCGAACATTCAGTACTTC
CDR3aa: CASSLTGGANIQYF

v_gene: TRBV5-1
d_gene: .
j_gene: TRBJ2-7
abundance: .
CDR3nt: TGCGCCAGCAGCTTGACAGGGGAGCAGTACTTC
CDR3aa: CASSLTGEQYF

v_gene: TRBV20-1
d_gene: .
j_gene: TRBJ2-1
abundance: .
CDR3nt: TGCAGTGCTACGAGAGCGTCCTACAATGAGCAGTTCTTC
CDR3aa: CSATRASYNEQFF

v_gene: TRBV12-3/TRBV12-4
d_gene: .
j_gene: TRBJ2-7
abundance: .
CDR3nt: TGTGCCAGCAGTTTAGGGATGAACTACGAGCAGTACTTC
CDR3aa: CASSLGMNYEQYF

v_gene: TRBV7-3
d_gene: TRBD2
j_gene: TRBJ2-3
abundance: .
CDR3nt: TGTGCCAGCAGCTTTGGACTAGCGGGAGGGGAAGATACGCAGTATTTT
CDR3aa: CASSFGLAGGEDTQYF

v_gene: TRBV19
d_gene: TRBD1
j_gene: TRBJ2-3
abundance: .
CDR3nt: TGTGCCAGTAGTTACAGGGGGCTCAGAGATACGCAGTATTTT
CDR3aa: CASSYRGLRDTQYF

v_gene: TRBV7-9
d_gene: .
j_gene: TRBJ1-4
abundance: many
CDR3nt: TGTGCCAGCAGCTTCGGTGAAAAACTGTTTTTT
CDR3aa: CASSFGEKLFF

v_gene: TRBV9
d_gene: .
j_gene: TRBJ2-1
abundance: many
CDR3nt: TGTGCCAGCAGCGGGGGGGCTAGCGGATTATACAATGAGCAGTTCTTC
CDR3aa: CASSGGASGLYNEQFF

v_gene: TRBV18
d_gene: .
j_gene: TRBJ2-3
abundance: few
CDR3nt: TGTGCCAGCTCACCTAGACAGCGCACAGATACGCAGTATTTT
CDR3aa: CASSPRQRTDTQYF

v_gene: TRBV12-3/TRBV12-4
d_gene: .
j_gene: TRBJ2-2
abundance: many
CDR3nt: TGTGCCAGCAGACCCACTGGAGCTAACACCGGGGAGCTGTTTTTT
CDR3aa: CASRPTGANTGELFF

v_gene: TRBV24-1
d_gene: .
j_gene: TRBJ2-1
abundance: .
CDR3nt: TGTGCCACCAGCACTCATACAGGGTCCCAGTTCTTC
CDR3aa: CATSTHTGSQFF

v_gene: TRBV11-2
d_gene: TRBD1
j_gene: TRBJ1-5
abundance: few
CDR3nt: TGTGCCAGCAGCTTAGATCAGGGGGCAGGTTTATTAATTCGGCCCCAGCATTTT
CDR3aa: CASSLDQGAGLLIRPQHF

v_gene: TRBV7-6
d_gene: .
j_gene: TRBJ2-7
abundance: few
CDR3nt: TGTGCCAGCAGCACTCGCATAGGAATAACCTACGAGCAGTACTTC
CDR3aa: CASSTRIGITYEQYF

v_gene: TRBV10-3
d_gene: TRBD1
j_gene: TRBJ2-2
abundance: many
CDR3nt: TGTGCCACCGGGGACAGGGCGTATGCGGAGGACACCGGGGAGCTGTTTTTT
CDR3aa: CATGDRAYAEDTGELFF

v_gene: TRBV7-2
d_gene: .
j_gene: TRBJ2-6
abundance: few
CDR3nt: TGTGCCAGCAGCTTAGTTTTCTCAGGGGCTGGGGCCAACGTCCTGACTTTC
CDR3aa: CASSLVFSGAGANVLTF

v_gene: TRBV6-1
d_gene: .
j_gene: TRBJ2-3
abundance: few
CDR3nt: TGTGCCAGCAGTAAGGGACTCGGGACAAAAAGGGAAGATACGCAGTATTTT
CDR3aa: CASSKGLGTKREDTQYF

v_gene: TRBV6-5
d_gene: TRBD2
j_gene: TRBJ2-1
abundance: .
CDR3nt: TGTGCCAGCACTTGGGGGACTACTTACAATGAGCAGTTCTTC
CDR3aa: CASTWGTTYNEQFF

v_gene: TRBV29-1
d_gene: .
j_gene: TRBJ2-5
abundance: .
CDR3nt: TGCAGCGTCGTGACAGGTTCGGGGACCCAGTACTTC
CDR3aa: CSVVTGSGTQYF

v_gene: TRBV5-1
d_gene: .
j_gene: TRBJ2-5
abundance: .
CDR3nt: TGCGCCAGCAGCCAGGACGGAAGTCGAGAGACCCAGTACTTC
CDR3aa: CASSQDGSRETQYF

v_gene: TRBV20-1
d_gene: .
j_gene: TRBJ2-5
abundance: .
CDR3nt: TGCAGTGCTAGAGAGCGTAGGGGGGAGACCCAGTACTTC
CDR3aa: CSARERRGETQYF

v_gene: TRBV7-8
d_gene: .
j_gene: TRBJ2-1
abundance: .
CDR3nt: TGTGCCAGCAGCTTAGCCGAAGGGGCTTGGGCCTTC
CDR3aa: CASSLAEGAWAF

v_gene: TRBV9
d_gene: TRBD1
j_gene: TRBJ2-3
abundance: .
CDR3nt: TGTGCCAGCAGCGTAGGGGGCAGGGGGCGCGCAGATACGCAGTATTTT
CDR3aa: CASSVGGRGRADTQYF

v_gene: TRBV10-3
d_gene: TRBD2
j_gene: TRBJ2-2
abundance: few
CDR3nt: TGTGCCATCAGAGGTAGCGGGAGATCAGGGGAGCTGTTTTTT
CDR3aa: CAIRGSGRSGELFF

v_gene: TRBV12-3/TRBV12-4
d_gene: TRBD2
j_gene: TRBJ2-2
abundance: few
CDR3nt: TGTGCCAGCAGTGCGCCTATGGGCGGGAGGGTCACCGGGGAGCTGTTTTTT
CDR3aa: CASSAPMGGRVTGELFF

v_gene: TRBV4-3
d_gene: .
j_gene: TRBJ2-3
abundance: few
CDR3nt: TGCGCCAGCAGCCAAGATCGTAGGACAAGCACAGATACGCAGTATTTT
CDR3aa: CASSQDRRTSTDTQYF

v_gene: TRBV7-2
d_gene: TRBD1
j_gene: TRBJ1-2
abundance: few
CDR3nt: TGTGCCAGCAGCTTAGTCAGGGGGGACGGCTACACCTTC
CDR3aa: CASSLVRGDGYTF

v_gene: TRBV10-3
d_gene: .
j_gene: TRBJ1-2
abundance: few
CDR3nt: TGTGCCATCAGTGAGACAGGTGGGGGGTACTATGGCTACACCTTC
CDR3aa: CAISETGGGYYGYTF

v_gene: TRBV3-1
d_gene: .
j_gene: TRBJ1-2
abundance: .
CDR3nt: TGTGCCAGCAGCCAGCCAGGGGCAGGCTATGGCTACACCTTC
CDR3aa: CASSQPGAGYGYTF

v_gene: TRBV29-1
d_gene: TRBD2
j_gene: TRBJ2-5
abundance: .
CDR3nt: TGCAGCGTTGAAGACGGGGCGGGGGGGACCCAGTACTTC
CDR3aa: CSVEDGAGGTQYF

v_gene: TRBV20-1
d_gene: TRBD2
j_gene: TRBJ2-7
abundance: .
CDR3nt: TGCAGTGCTAGAGGAGAGGCGGGAGGGTCCTACGAGCAGTACTTC
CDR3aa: CSARGEAGGSYEQYF

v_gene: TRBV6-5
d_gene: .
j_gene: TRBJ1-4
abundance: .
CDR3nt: TGTGCCAGCAGTTACTCGATGTTGGGACAAGGGACTGAAAAACTGTTTTTT
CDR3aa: CASSYSMLGQGTEKLFF

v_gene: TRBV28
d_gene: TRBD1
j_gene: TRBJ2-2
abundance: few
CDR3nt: TGTGCCAGCCTCTACGGGACAGGGGCTACCGGGGAGCTGTTTTTT
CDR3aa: CASLYGTGATGELFF

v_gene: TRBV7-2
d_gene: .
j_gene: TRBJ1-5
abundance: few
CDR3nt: TGTGCCAGCAGCTTAGCAGGGAGGGTAGCTCAGCCCCAGCATTTT
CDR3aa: CASSLAGRVAQPQHF

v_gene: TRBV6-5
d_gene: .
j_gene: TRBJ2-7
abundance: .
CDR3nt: TGTGCCAGCAGTTTGGCAGGGGCGAAATCCTACGAGCAGTACTTC
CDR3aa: CASSLAGAKSYEQYF

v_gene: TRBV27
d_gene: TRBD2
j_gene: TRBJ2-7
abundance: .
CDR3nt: TGTGCCAGCAAGGAGGCTAGCGGGAGTTACGAGCAGTACTTC
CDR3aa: CASKEASGSYEQYF

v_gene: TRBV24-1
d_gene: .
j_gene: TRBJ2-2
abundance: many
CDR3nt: TGTGCCACCGCCCGGACAGCGAACACCGGGGAGCTGTTTTTT
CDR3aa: CATARTANTGELFF

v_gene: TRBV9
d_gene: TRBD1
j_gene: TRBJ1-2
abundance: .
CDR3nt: TGTGCCAGCAGCGCCCAGGGGGCTCAATATGGCTACACCTTC
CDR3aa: CASSAQGAQYGYTF

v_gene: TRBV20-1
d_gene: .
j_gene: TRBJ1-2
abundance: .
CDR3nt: TGCAGTGCCCCGTCCCCCATCGGCAGGCTATTATATGGCTACACCTTC
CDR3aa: CSAPSPIGRLLYGYTF

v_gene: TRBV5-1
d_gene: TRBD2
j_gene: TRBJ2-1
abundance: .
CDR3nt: TGCGCCAGCAGCTATAGACTAGCGGGAGGAGATGAGCAGTTCTTC
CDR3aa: CASSYRLAGGDEQFF

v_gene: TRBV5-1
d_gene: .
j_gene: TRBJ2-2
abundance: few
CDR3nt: TGCGCCAGCAGCCTTGGACAGACCTACACCGGGGAGCTGTTTTTT
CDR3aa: CASSLGQTYTGELFF

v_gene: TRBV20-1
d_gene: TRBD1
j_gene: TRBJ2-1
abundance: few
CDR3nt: TGCAGTGCTAGAAATCCGGGACAGGGAGGAGATGAGCAGTTCTTC
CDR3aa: CSARNPGQGGDEQFF

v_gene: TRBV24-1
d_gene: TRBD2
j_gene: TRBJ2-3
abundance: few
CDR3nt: TGTGCCACCAGTGATTCTGGACTAGCGGGAGAGATCACAGATACGCAGTATTTT
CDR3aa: CATSDSGLAGEITDTQYF

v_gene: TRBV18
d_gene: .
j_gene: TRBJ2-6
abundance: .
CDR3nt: TGTGCCAGCTCACCACCGGGAACAGGGTACCCTGGGGCCAACGTCCTGACTTTC
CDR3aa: CASSPPGTGYPGANVLTF

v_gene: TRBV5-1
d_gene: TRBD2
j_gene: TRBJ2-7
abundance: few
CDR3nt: TGCGCCAGCAGCCCGGGACTAGCGGGAGTAAGGACCTACGAGCAGTACTTC
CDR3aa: CASSPGLAGVRTYEQYF

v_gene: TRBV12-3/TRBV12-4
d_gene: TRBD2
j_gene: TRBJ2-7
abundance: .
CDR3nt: TGTGCCAGCAGTGGCGGTACTAGCGGGAGCTCCTACGAGCAGTACTTC
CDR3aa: CASSGGTSGSSYEQYF

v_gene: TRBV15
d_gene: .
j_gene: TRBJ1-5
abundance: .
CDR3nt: TGTGCCACCAGCAGAGGTACCCTTAGCAATCAGCCCCAGCATTTT
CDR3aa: CATSRGTLSNQPQHF

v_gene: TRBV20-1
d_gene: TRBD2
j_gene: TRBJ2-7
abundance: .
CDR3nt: TGCAGTGCCGATCGCCTGGGGGGGAGTGGGTACGAGCAGTACTTC
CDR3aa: CSADRLGGSGYEQYF

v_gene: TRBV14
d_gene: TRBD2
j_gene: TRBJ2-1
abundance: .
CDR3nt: TGTGCCAGCAGCCGCCTAACGGGAGGGCCCAATGAGCAGTTCTTC
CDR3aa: CASSRLTGGPNEQFF

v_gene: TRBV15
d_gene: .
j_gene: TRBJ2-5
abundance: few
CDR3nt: TGTGCCACCAGCGGACGAACGGGAGTCCGGAAAGGGACCCAGTACTTC
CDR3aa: CATSGRTGVRKGTQYF

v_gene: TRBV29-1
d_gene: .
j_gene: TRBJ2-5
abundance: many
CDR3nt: TGCAGCGTTGGAGGAGAGACCCAGTACTTC
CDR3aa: CSVGGETQYF

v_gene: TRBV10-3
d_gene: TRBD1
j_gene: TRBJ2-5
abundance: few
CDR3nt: TGTGCCATCAGTGACAGGGGGCAAGAGACCCAGTACTTC
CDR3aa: CAISDRGQETQYF

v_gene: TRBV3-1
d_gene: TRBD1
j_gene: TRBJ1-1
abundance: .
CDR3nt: TGTGCCAGCAGCCCACAGGGACAGGGTAACACTGAAGCTTTCTTT
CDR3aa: CASSPQGQGNTEAFF